One sample yielded the 28 T cell receptor beta chains listed below, sequenced in a study of T cell repertoires in cytomegalovirus infection. These receptors' antigens are unknown. TCRdb re-called the reads with MiXCR, one entry per CDR3 protein. The sample has approximately 990,000 distinct CDR3 sequences, roughly 31% seen once. This sample comprised cultured CD8+ T cells from PBMCs, obtained from culture after CMV antigen stimulation. Receptors originate from a human donor in good health (CMV status not recorded). Some clones in this sample may be carry-over from other donors' samples.

This clonotype was recorded a few times. This chain uses TRBV7-9 with TRBJ2-7; D not resolved. The germline CDR1 and CDR2 sequences are SEHNR and FQNEAQ (reference sequence). The CDR3 loop spans 11 amino acids. Trimming pared 5 bases from V and 6 bases from J, leaving 8 bases between. The CDR3 protein is CASSINSEQYF. CDR3 bases: TGTGCCAGCAGCATTAATAGCGAGCAGTACTTC. Drawing the rest from reference TRBV7-9 and TRBJ2-7, the complete variable domain is DTGVSQNPRHKITKRGQNVTFRCDPISEHNRLYWYRQTLGQGPEFLTYFQNEAQLEKSRLLSDRFSAERPKGSFSTLEIQRTEQGDSAMYLCASSINSEQYFGPGTRLTVT.

This chain joins TRBV5-4 and TRBJ2-4; TRBD2 is a possible D gene (5 bases). Germline V lookup: CDR1 SGHNT, CDR2 YYREEE (reference sequence). The CDR3 loop spans 15 amino acids. V lost 2 bases and J 3 bases, leaving 12 bases between the germline ends. The CDR3 DNA is TGTGCCAGCAGCTTTGGGGTCGAGGGCAAAAACATTCAGTACTTC. Its translation: CASSFGVEGKNIQYF.

V is TRBV20-1 and J is TRBJ1-5; unclear D gene. With 0 bases removed from V and 7 bases from J, the gap between germline ends came to 13 bases. This CDR3 is 14 amino acids long. CDR1 is DFQATT and CDR2 is SNEGSKA in the germline V gene (reference sequence). The CDR3 nucleotides read TGCAGTGCTAGAGATGAAAGGACGGGACAGCCCCAGCATTTT. Its protein is CSARDERTGQPQHF.

The chain couples TRBV29-1 to TRBJ1-2; D is unresolved. This CDR3 has 14 amino acids. Germline CDR1 is SQVTM and CDR2 is ANQGSEA. With 1 base removed from V and 2 bases from J, the gap between germline ends came to 11 bases. CDR3 amino acids: CSVEVQPPNYGYTF. The CDR3 nucleotides are TGCAGCGTTGAAGTACAGCCTCCGAACTATGGCTACACCTTC.

At least ten counts were recorded for this clonotype. Here the CDR3 reads CASSFPPSGGADTQYF. CDR3 nucleotide sequence: TGTGCCAGCAGCTTTCCACCCTCTGGCGGGGCAGATACGCAGTATTTT. This chain joins TRBV7-2 and TRBJ2-3, with D possibly matching TRBD2 (6 bases). The CDR3 covers 16 residues. Germline V lookup: CDR1 SGHTA, CDR2 FQGNSA. V lost 3 bases and J 4 bases, leaving 17 bases between the germline ends.

The chain has TRBV5-4 and TRBJ2-1; 9 bases are shared with TRBD1. The CDR3 spans 14 residues. Germline lookup yields CDR1 SGHNT and CDR2 YYREEE (reference sequence). The trim removed 6 bases at V and 8 bases at J, leaving 9 bases unmatched. CDR3 sequence (DNA): TGTGCCAGCATACCGGGACAGGGCGAATATGAGCAGTTCTTC. Its translation is CASIPGQGEYEQFF.

The chain combines TRBV9 with TRBJ2-6; no clear D gene. Per the germline V gene, CDR1 is SGDLS and CDR2 is YYNGEE. V lost 1 base and J 0 bases, leaving 17 bases between the germline ends. CDR3 length: 19 residues. The CDR3 DNA is TGTGCCAGCAGCGTAATAGGCGGACGTCTAAACTCTGGGGCCAACGTCCTGACTTTC. This codes for CASSVIGGRLNSGANVLTF.

The chain couples TRBV5-4 to TRBJ1-1; D might be TRBD1 (5 bases). Germline V gene data show CDR1 as SGHNT and CDR2 as YYREEE (reference sequence). V lost 4 bases and J lost 6, with 10 bases in between. The CDR3 consists of 12 residues. The CDR3 DNA is TGTGCCAGCAGCAAAGAAGGGGCTGAAGCTTTCTTT. It translates to CASSKEGAEAFF.

This clonotype was detected ten times or more. The genes are TRBV7-3 and TRBJ1-1; no clear D. Trimming cost V 4 bases and J 0 bases, with 6 bases left between them. Germline V gene lookup returns CDR1 SGHTA and CDR2 FQGTGA. The CDR3 runs to 13 residues. The CDR3 region has the DNA TGTGCCAGCAGCTCTTATCTGAACACTGAAGCTTTCTTT. This gives the protein CASSSYLNTEAFF.

This clonotype was detected a few times. The chain uses TRBV7-8 and TRBJ2-1; 7 nucleotides match TRBD2. Per the germline V gene, CDR1 is SGHVS and CDR2 is FQNEAQ. The CDR3 is 16 residues long. The J segment lost 5 bases and the V segment lost 5 bases, leaving 12 bases of the junction unmatched. Here the CDR3 DNA reads TGTGCCAGCAGCCCAACCGAGGGAGGGGATCACAATGAGCAGTTCTTC. Amino acid sequence: CASSPTEGGDHNEQFF.

Details on this clonotype: The junction departs from germline at one end; a sequencing error may be responsible. This chain joins TRBV7-2 and TRBJ2-7; D call uncertain. The CDR3 is made up of 14 amino acids. The germline V gene has CDR1 SGHTA and CDR2 FQGNSA. For the CDR3, the DNA is TGTGCCAGCAACTTAGCAGGCGGAGCCTACGAGCAGTACTTC. It specifies CASNLAGGAYEQYF.

The chain has TRBV6-5 and TRBJ2-7, with a possible D match to TRBD1 (5 bases). Trimming pared 5 bases from V and 0 bases from J, leaving 14 bases between. The germline CDR1 and CDR2 sequences are MNHEY and SVGAGI. The length of the CDR3 is 15 residues. The CDR3 here is CASSTRTGDSYEQYF. In DNA form, the CDR3 reads TGTGCCAGCAGTACCCGCACAGGTGACTCCTACGAGCAGTACTTC.

The J gene is TRBJ2-2, the V gene TRBV7-8; D remains unclear. CDR3 length: 14 residues. Germline V lookup: CDR1 SGHVS, CDR2 FQNEAQ. V dropped 5 bases and J dropped 5 bases, with 12 bases sitting between them. The CDR3 sequence: CASSPQVRTGELFF. CDR3 in DNA: TGTGCCAGCAGCCCCCAGGTTCGGACCGGGGAGCTGTTTTTT.

This clonotype was counted a few times. The chain employs TRBV4-1 and TRBJ1-2; the D is unclear. Looked up from germline, CDR1 is MGHRA and CDR2 is YSYEKL. The CDR3 covers 18 residues. The V end lost 3 bases, the J end lost 4 bases, and 24 bases lay between the germline ends. The CDR3 nucleotides are TGCGCCAGCAGCCAGCTCAAATGGCCCACCGCGGCCCCCTATGGCTACACCTTC. Translation: CASSQLKWPTAAPYGYTF.

At least ten counts were recorded for this clonotype. The rearrangement joins TRBV7-2 to TRBJ2-7; D possibly corresponds to TRBD2 (6 bases). This CDR3 contains 14 residues. Between the trimmed V and J ends, which lost 1 base and 0 bases, there was a span of 7 bases. Germline loops: CDR1 SGHTA, CDR2 FQGNSA. CDR3 sequence reads: CASSLVGGSYEQYV. In nucleotides, the CDR3 is TGTGCCAGCAGCTTAGTGGGGGGCTCCTACGAGCAGTACGTC.

The chain joins TRBV29-1 to TRBJ1-2; no clear D gene. CDR3 size: 12 residues. Germline loops: CDR1 SQVTM, CDR2 ANQGSEA. V was cut by 4 bases and J by 1 base, with 7 bases left in between. CDR3 bases: TGCAGCGTTGTCGAGAATAACTATGGCTACACCTTC. This translates into CSVVENNYGYTF.

The chain combines TRBV14 with TRBJ1-2; 8 nucleotides line up with TRBD1. J was trimmed by 4 bases and V by 3 bases; bases with no gene match: 16. The CDR3 has 18 amino acids. CDR1 and CDR2 from the germline V gene are SGHDN and FVKESK. As DNA, the CDR3 is TGTGCCAGCAGCCACGAACGCAGGGGGCCTTTCCCCTTCTATGGCTACACCTTC. Its translation is CASSHERRGPFPFYGYTF.

This clonotype was counted at least ten times. CDR3 amino acids: CASILRWGLAKNIQYF. The CDR3 coding sequence is TGTGCCAGCATCTTACGGTGGGGACTAGCCAAAAACATTCAGTACTTC. This rearrangement joins TRBV6-1 to TRBJ2-4; a possible D gene is TRBD2 (6 bases). V was cut by 7 bases and J by 0 bases, with 16 bases left in between. The CDR3 consists of 16 residues. Germline CDR1 and CDR2: MNHNS and SASEGT.

The chain uses TRBV27 and TRBJ2-5; the D gene is possibly TRBD2 (5 bases). Germline assignment: CDR1 MNHEY and CDR2 SMNVEV (reference sequence). The CDR3 is 17 amino acids. V lost 8 bases to trimming and J lost 2 bases, with 24 bases between them. The CDR3 protein is CASGVRGRSHDQETQYF. The DNA for the CDR3 is TGTGCCAGCGGAGTTCGAGGGCGTTCCCACGATCAAGAGACCCAGTACTTC.

CDR3 sequence (DNA): TGTGCCAGCAGTTTGAGGGCTAGCGGGAGCACAGATACGCAGTATTTT. Translating gives CASSLRASGSTDTQYF. The rearrangement uses TRBV28 and TRBJ2-3; 8 positions match TRBD2. V was pared by 3 bases and J by 0 bases, with 5 bases of the junction left unmatched. The CDR3 sequence is 16 residues long. Germline CDR1 MDHEN, CDR2 SYDVKM.

This clonotype was seen once. One end of the junction fails to match germline, which may point to a read error. The chain carries TRBV12-3 or TRBV12-4 and TRBJ2-7; 9 bases are a match to TRBD1. This CDR3 contains 13 residues. The CDR3 DNA follows: TGTACCAGCAGCCATGGACAGGGGTACGAGCAGTACTTC. Amino acid sequence: CTSSHGQGYEQYF.

This clonotype turned up a few times. The V and J genes are TRBV12-3 or TRBV12-4 and TRBJ1-4; no firm D call. Trimming took off 4 bases at V and 3 bases at J, with 9 bases between the two ends. The CDR3 sequence is 14 residues long. The chain's CDR3 is CASSSSRSNEKLFF. The DNA of the CDR3 is TGTGCCAGCAGTTCGTCAAGGTCTAATGAAAAACTGTTTTTT.

This chain uses TRBV29-1 with TRBJ2-7; D unclear. V was trimmed by 5 bases and J by 1 base, leaving 9 bases between them. This CDR3 contains 12 residues. In germline, CDR1 is SQVTM, CDR2 ANQGSEA. In DNA form, the CDR3 reads TGCAGCGTTTATGCGCCGTCCTACGAGCAGTACTTC. Encoded protein: CSVYAPSYEQYF.

This clonotype was seen ten or more times. V and J are TRBV7-2 and TRBJ1-1, with unresolved D. The V and J ends lost 2 bases and 0 bases respectively, with 13 bases between them. The CDR3 is 16 amino acids. In germline, CDR1 is SGHTA, CDR2 FQGNSA. CDR3 amino acids: CASSLSEIDMNTEAFF. In nucleotides, the CDR3 is TGTGCCAGCAGCTTATCGGAGATTGATATGAACACTGAAGCTTTCTTT.

The rearrangement joins TRBV27 to TRBJ2-1; no firm D call. Between the trimmed V and J ends, which lost 8 bases and 7 bases, there was a span of 15 bases. CDR1 is MNHEY and CDR2 is SMNVEV in the germline V gene (reference sequence). The CDR3 is 13 residues long. The CDR3 nucleotides are TGTGCCAGCGTACAGAGATATGGGAATGAGCAGTTCTTC. It is translated as CASVQRYGNEQFF.

The rearrangement joins TRBV28 to TRBJ1-4, with D unclear. There are 14 residues in the CDR3. The germline gives CDR1 MDHEN, CDR2 SYDVKM. The germline V and J ends were trimmed by 5 bases and 7 bases, with 14 bases remaining between them. The CDR3 sequence: CASSRGQESEKLFF. The DNA of the CDR3 is TGTGCCAGCAGTCGGGGTCAGGAGTCTGAAAAACTGTTTTTT.

This rearrangement joins TRBV4-1 to TRBJ2-7; D gene ambiguous. The CDR3 extends over 13 amino acids. The germline CDR1 and CDR2 sequences are MGHRA and YSYEKL. Trimming stripped 1 base from V and 3 bases from J, with 7 bases between. CDR3 region: CASSQGINYEQYF. CDR3 nucleotide sequence: TGCGCCAGCAGCCAAGGGATAAACTACGAGCAGTACTTC.

J is TRBJ2-2 and V is TRBV27; TRBD1 agrees at 10 bases. Germline V gives CDR1 MNHEY, CDR2 SMNVEV (reference sequence). CDR3 length: 17 amino acids. V lost 5 bases, J lost 4 bases, and 10 bases stayed unmatched. In nucleotides, the CDR3 is TGTGCCAGCAGTCCCACGCCGGGACAGGGGATCACCGGGGAGCTGTTTTTT. Translation: CASSPTPGQGITGELFF.